This T cell receptor beta chain stems from a study of cytomegalovirus exposure and HLA in healthy donors (dated by TCRdb to 2016 to 2017). For context, the study as a whole: In an earlier analysis of under 600 of the donors, under 300 Gb of sequence data and roughly 100 million unique TCR beta sequences from 150 million to 200 million T cells were reported. Rather than using new phenotypic data, the later analysis identified candidate immune exposures from TCR beta sequences and from how often those sequences occurred across donors. Alongside the repertoire data, information on donor age, sex, ethnicity and CMV serostatus was compiled. An early release covering around 630 HLA-typed donors comprised roughly 300 gigabases of sequencing data and 85 million or so unique TCR sequences. A later genetic analysis took genome-wide SNP genotypes for about three fifths of the roughly 700 donors and used that subset as a discovery cohort. The study profiled the T cell repertoires of 666 subjects by immunosequencing and related them to cytomegalovirus serostatus. The study aimed to test whether cataloging public T cell receptors could reveal signatures of past pathogen exposure. In a later analysis, previously published TCR beta repertoires from about 640 donors were re-analyzed and high-resolution HLA genotyping was added so that TCR occurrence patterns could be studied. Several DR-DQ haplotypes were treated as single units for association and clustering because of strong linkage in the cohort. Both class I and class II loci were covered by HLA typing, at four-digit resolution. The genetic ancestry cluster associated with self-reported Caucasian donors included about 81% of the roughly 390 genotyped donors. To predict cytomegalovirus infection status, the study brought together high-throughput TCR immunosequencing, statistical association of individual TCRs with disease status, and machine learning. A separate validation cohort of 100 to 150 different subjects was used in addition to the roughly 620-subject first cohort. Every discovery cohort repertoire had been produced on one sequencing platform. Among some 410 genotyped donors of the cohort, an average of around 250,000 unique TCR beta nucleotide sequences was sequenced per donor, of which 15% to 20% were non-productive. An earlier analysis of roughly 580 of the donors used high-throughput TCR beta sequencing to judge whether each TCR beta V gene segment behaved as functional or pseudogenic. Typing coverage varied by locus: about 620-640 donors for A, B, C, DRB1 and DQB1; roughly 510 for DQA1; around 610 for DPA1; approximately 450 for DPB1.

The cohort consisted of fewer than 700 healthy bone marrow donors. At the time of sampling, every cohort member was nominally healthy, though immune exposures that went unrecorded were likely present. The donor tested CMV seropositive, placing the donor among the 250 to 350 seropositive members of the cohort. Every donor gave a peripheral blood sample, and the peripheral blood mononuclear cells from that sample were used for TCR beta sequencing. Genomic DNA extraction from the blood cell samples was performed with the Qiagen DNeasy Blood Extraction Kit. This clone has only a few counts. Its specific antigen is unknown. Within one base of it there is no much larger clone, and no base qualities were kept. According to the germline V gene, CDR1 reads SNHLY and CDR2 reads FYNNEI. From cysteine to phenylalanine, the CDR3 is 14 amino acids long. Kept here is only the CDR3 DNA, which spans 42 bases and is read in frame from base 1. Trimming removed 4 bases from V and 3 bases from J, leaving 9 bases between the germline ends.

The method behind the library was the immunoSEQ multiplex PCR assay. For the multiplex PCR, a mixture combining 60 forward primers for TCR Vbeta segments and 13 reverse primers for TCR Jbeta segments was used. The CDR3 region of rearranged TCR beta genes was amplified from genomic DNA with a multiplex PCR assay. On the Illumina HiSeq System, the amplified TCR beta libraries were sequenced as 87-base-pair reads. From the authors' description of their analysis: A later analysis tallied 75 million to 85 million unique TCR beta chains across the approximately 670 repertoires, and about 10 million of those chains were shared by two or more donors. To remove PCR and sequencing errors, raw reads were error-corrected and collapsed into unique sequences using a nearest-neighbor algorithm that merged closely related sequences. Alignment of CDR3 sequences to IMGT reference sequences was used to assign V, D and J gene segments. For a sequence to be retained, a match of at least six nucleotides was required to both a V gene segment and a J gene segment. Rearrangements were classified as productive when the CDR3 lacked stop codons and remained in frame with V and J, and all other rearrangements were classified as non-productive. Following IMGT convention, CDR3 was defined as the stretch from the second conserved V-encoded cysteine up to the conserved J-encoded phenylalanine. Sequences without an unambiguous match to a single V gene segment were excluded from the earlier analysis of 450 to 650 of the donors. An earlier analysis of approximately 590 of the donors called V segments functional above 56.7% productive rearrangements and segregating when the between-donor standard deviation exceeded 5%. To diagnose cytomegalovirus status from the catalog of TCR beta chain sequences, a statistical classification framework was built. In a later analysis, TCR nucleotide sequences were compared against IMGT/GENE-DB human TR gene sequences so that V and J genes could be assigned. In a later analysis, CDR3 sequences and most-parsimonious VDJ recombination scenarios were assigned using the TCRdist pipeline. In a later analysis, each TCR beta chain was defined by its CDR3 amino acid sequence together with its V-gene family, and reads without a unique V-gene family were excluded. In a later analysis, fewer than 650 highly shared, low-generation-probability nucleotide sequences were removed to address suspected cross-contamination and a sequencing artifact. A later analysis calculated a clonal expansion index for each public chain from normalized within-repertoire ranks of inferred template counts. A later analysis computed generation probabilities with a VDJ recombination model fitted to out-of-frame rearrangements, and checked the results against IGoR. In a later analysis, TCR-TCR, TCR-HLA and TCR-CMV co-occurrence was scored with hypergeometric tests, and a repertoire-size bias correction was applied to TCR pairs. In a later analysis, false discovery rates were estimated by permuting HLA or CMV assignments 20 times. In a later analysis, co-occurring TCRs were grouped with DBSCAN, and TCRdist sequence similarity was added when clustering was performed within HLA-allele-positive subsets. Co-occurrence clustering excluded repertoires with fewer than 30,000 or more than 120,000 public chains, plus five with anomalous nucleotide sharing. TCRdb obtained this table from immuneACCESS and retained in-frame rearrangements with V and J assigned. These tables miss some clones; where compared with another copy, unresolved V genes account for less than half of the shortfall, and the remainder is unexplained. The D gene and trimming were derived from the DNA, and the V and J assignments and clone size from that table. Recorded for this sample are some 150,000 clones; around 79% of them occurred a single time. The ten largest clonotypes hold approximately 6% of the sample.

The full study reports these points: In vitro tests confirmed that three of the cytomegalovirus-associated TCR beta chains recognize cytomegalovirus antigens. According to a later analysis, TCR association rates differed among HLA loci, with DRB1 alleles showing the most associated TCRs and HLA-C alleles showing the fewest. In an earlier analysis of some 500 of the donors, most TCR beta V segments appeared in productive rearrangements about 87% or about 30% of the time, broadly matching IMGT annotations. Presence/absence analyses assumed roughly uniform sequencing depth across donors, an assumption that may not hold. Because HLA typing was unavailable for some donors at each locus, only the typed subset was used in association tests. A later analysis reported that several top co-occurrence clusters appeared linked to parvovirus B19, influenza, CMV and Epstein-Barr virus. A group of highly shared sequence variants was considered likely to be a technical artifact of the sequencing pipeline. A further reported finding was that TCR beta sequences accurately predicted the HLA-A and HLA-B alleles for most subjects in the first cohort. According to the authors, the approach could potentially be generalized to other disease states and immunological phenotypes. When HLA alleles, especially DR and DQ, strongly co-occurred, attributing TCR associations to individual alleles was difficult. The cohort was sequenced for TCR beta chains only, and without alpha or paired-chain data the features that could be detected were limited. Some IMGT-functional V segments, including TRBV6-2 and TRBV6-3, could not be distinguished by the 87-base-pair reads and were therefore excluded. In a later analysis, HLA-associated TCR beta chains were found to be more clonally expanded and to have lower generation probabilities than equally common non-associated chains. The study listed approximately 160 TCR beta chains as associated with cytomegalovirus. Correlated functional status among segregating V segments might be attributable to linkage disequilibrium, but an unknown experimental factor could not be ruled out. The earlier analysis of some 560 of the donors excluded some 16 rarely observed V segments, including chromosome 9 orphons, because counts were too low. Compared with the roughly 700-donor mean, donors in an Asian-associated ancestry cluster had fewer N-insertions in productive TCRs, according to a later genetic analysis. Across donors, most TCR sequences were observed very rarely, whereas some public TCRs were present in many individuals. At a false discovery rate of 0.05, a later analysis linked approximately 18,000 TCR beta sequences to specific HLA alleles. The classifier was reported to diagnose cytomegalovirus status with high specificity and sensitivity in both the original cohort and the validation cohort. In a later genetic analysis, a missense DCLRE1C variant was associated with V-gene and J-gene trimming of TCR beta chains, and the association was replicated in an independent cohort. According to a later analysis, most CMV-associated TCR beta chains appeared to be HLA-restricted, and the HLA associations seemed to be driven largely by CMV exposure. CMV serostatus was the only immune exposure information available for the cohort.

The TCR was taken from a man between 25 and 39 years old in good health and CMV-seropositive. Sequences were obtained from PBMCs. The sequence joins TRBV2 to TRBJ1-4; the D gene is perhaps TRBD1, on 6 matching bases. This receptor has the CDR3 CASSVQGSNEKLFF. The nucleotide sequence is TGTGCCAGCAGTGTACAGGGATCTAATGAAAAACTGTTTTTT.